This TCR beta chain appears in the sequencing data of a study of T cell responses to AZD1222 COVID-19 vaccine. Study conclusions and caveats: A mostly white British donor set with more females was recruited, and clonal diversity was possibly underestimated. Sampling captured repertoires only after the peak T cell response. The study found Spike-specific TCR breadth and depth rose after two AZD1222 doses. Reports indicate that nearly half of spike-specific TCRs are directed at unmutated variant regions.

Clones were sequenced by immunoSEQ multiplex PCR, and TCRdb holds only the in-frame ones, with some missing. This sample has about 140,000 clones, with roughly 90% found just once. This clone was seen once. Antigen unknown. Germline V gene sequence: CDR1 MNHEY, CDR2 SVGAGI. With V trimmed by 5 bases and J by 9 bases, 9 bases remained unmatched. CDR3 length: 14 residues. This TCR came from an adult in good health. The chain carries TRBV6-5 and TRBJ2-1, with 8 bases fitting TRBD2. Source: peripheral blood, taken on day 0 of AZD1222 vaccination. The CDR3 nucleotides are TGTGCCAGCAGTCCCGTGACTAGCGTAGTTGAGCAGTTCTTC. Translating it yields CASSPVTSVVEQFF.